What follows are 7 T cell receptor beta chains derived from one specimen sequenced in a study of blood T cell repertoires in COVID-19. Only in-frame clones appear in the TCRdb table, and some are missing; sequencing was by immunoSEQ multiplex PCR. The sample contains 150,000 or so clones, roughly nine tenths of which appear only once. Sequences were obtained from PBMCs or T cells enriched from blood (not recorded which). These receptors originate from a human donor with acute COVID-19. The donor label of this sample is uncertain.

This sequence joins TRBV12-5 and TRBJ1-5, with unresolved D. The CDR3 is 13 amino acids. The ends were cut back, 6 bases at V and 4 bases at J, with 10 bases in the middle. Looked up from germline, CDR1 is LGHNT and CDR2 is FRNRAP. CDR3 protein: CASGLNENQPQHF. For the CDR3, the DNA is TGTGCTAGTGGGTTAAACGAGAATCAGCCCCAGCATTTT.

V gene TRBV19 combines with J gene TRBJ1-3; 8 positions match TRBD1. Germline V gene data show CDR1 as LNHDA and CDR2 as SQIVND (reference sequence). CDR3 length: 16 residues. Unmatched junction bases numbered 5, after V lost 3 bases and J lost 1 base. The CDR3 sequence: CASSILDRESGNTIYF. The DNA for the CDR3 is TGTGCCAGTAGTATTCTGGACAGGGAGTCTGGAAACACCATATATTTT.

The chain carries TRBV4-1 and TRBJ2-5, with 11 bases fitting TRBD2. Per the germline V gene, CDR1 is MGHRA and CDR2 is YSYEKL. V lost 4 bases, J lost 3 bases, and 4 bases stayed unmatched. This CDR3 contains 15 residues. The chain's CDR3 is CASSLQGLAEETQYF. The CDR3 nucleotides are TGCGCCAGCAGCCTCCAGGGACTAGCGGAAGAGACCCAGTACTTC.

This clone was picked up one time. This chain connects TRBV23-1 to TRBJ1-1; 9 positions agree with TRBD1. TRBV23-1 is reported as an ORF; its role is uncertain. Losses at the gene ends were 7 bases for V and 8 bases for J; bases not matched to a gene: 20. The CDR3 sequence is 17 residues long. As DNA, the CDR3 is TGCGCCAGCACCAATTCGACCGGGACAGGGTGCCCCCCCGAAGCTTTCTTT. It specifies CASTNSTGTGCPPEAFF.

The chain recombines TRBV6-1 with TRBJ1-2; D unclear. Trimming stripped 2 bases from V and 7 bases from J, with 11 bases between. Per the germline V gene, CDR1 is MNHNS and CDR2 is SASEGT. This CDR3 contains 13 residues. The CDR3 loop is CASSEPGFTGYTF. The CDR3 DNA reads as TGTGCCAGCAGTGAACCAGGATTTACTGGCTACACCTTC.

In its sample, this clone was seen once. The genes are TRBV7-9 and TRBJ1-2; D is ambiguous. Trimming pared 1 base from V and 4 bases from J, leaving 7 bases between. Germline-derived CDR1 and CDR2 are SEHNR and FQNEAQ (reference sequence). CDR3 length equals 13 residues. The CDR3 region is CASSLGGSYGYTF. CDR3 DNA sequence: TGTGCCAGCAGCTTAGGCGGCTCCTATGGCTACACCTTC.

Of note for this clone: Mismatch with germline at one junction end may stem from a read error. The rearrangement links TRBV6-5 to TRBJ1-2; 8 bases match TRBD1. The germline CDR1 and CDR2 sequences are MNHEY and SVGAGI. The CDR3 consists of 12 residues. The CDR3 loop is CAGRGPNYGYTF. The CDR3 DNA reads as TGTGCCGGCAGGGGGCCGAACTATGGCTACACCTTC.